These T cell receptor beta chains were read from a single sample in a study of Tregs in tolerant kidney transplant recipients. Repertoires were generated with immunoSEQ multiplex PCR, while TCRdb's copy carries only in-frame clones and drops some. The sample yields about 64,000 clones, 70% to 90% seen once. The specimen was CD4+ T cells from blood (PBMCs), collected 6 months after the transplant. These TCRs come from a human patient who received a combined kidney and bone marrow transplant. Some of the T cells may derive from the graft donor. Both conserved end residues are part of each CDR3. A D gene is named only where the DNA matches it firmly. Size is omitted from some rows. Given values are once, few, many or a class for expanded clones.

TRBV6-6	TRBJ2-7	.	.	TGTGCCAGCGGGGCGAAGGGCTACGAGCAGTACTTC	CASGAKGYEQYF
TRBV18	TRBJ1-1	.	.	TGTGCCAGCTCACCATTACCGAACCCCCGAGGCGGAGCTTTCTTT	CASSPLPNPRGGAFF
TRBV15	TRBJ1-5	once	.	TGTGCCACCACCCAAGGGGGACGCAATCAGCCCCAGCATTTT	CATTQGGRNQPQHF
TRBV7-9	TRBJ1-2	.	TRBD1	TGTGCCAGCAGCACAGGGGGGGCAAAGGGAAACTACACCTTC	CASSTGGAKGNYTF
TRBV11-2	TRBJ2-5	once	.	TGTGCCAGCAGCTTAATTTTTCAGGGCAGGGGTAAAGAGACCCAGTACTTC	CASSLIFQGRGKETQYF
TRBV6-1	TRBJ1-2	medium-sized	.	TGTGCCAGCAGTGTTCCCAATTATGGCTACACCTTC	CASSVPNYGYTF
TRBV2	TRBJ1-5	.	.	TGTGCCAGCAGTGGAGAGGGCGGTCAGCCCCAGCATTTT	CASSGEGGQPQHF
TRBV6-1	TRBJ1-5	.	.	TGTGCCACGGCGGGTACGTCGACTCAGCCCCAGCATTTT	CATAGTSTQPQHF
TRBV6-4	TRBJ1-2	.	TRBD1	TGTGCCAGCAGTCCCTCCGGGACAGGGGCTTTCTATGGCTACACCTTC	CASSPSGTGAFYGYTF
TRBV5-4	TRBJ1-6	.	TRBD1	TGTGCCAGCAGCTGGGACAGACTTAATTCACCCCTCCACTTT	CASSWDRLNSPLHF
TRBV7-2	TRBJ1-2	.	.	TGTGCCAGCAGCTTAGTGGCGGGAGCTAACTATGGCTACACCTTC	CASSLVAGANYGYTF
TRBV7-2	TRBJ2-3	.	.	TGTGCCAGCAGCCTGGGACTGACAGATACGCAGTATTTT	CASSLGLTDTQYF
TRBV19	TRBJ2-7	.	TRBD1	TGTGCCAGTACCTCATCCCGGACAGGGGGATACGAGCAGTACTTC	CASTSSRTGGYEQYF
TRBV7-3	TRBJ2-1	.	.	TGTGCCAGCAGCTTAATCGGGAGCTCCTACAATGAGCAGTTCTTC	CASSLIGSSYNEQFF
TRBV18	TRBJ2-7	once	.	TGTGCCAGCTCACCAAGCTCTGACGAGCAGTACTTC	CASSPSSDEQYF
TRBV7-2	TRBJ2-1	once	.	TGTGCCAGCAGCTTAGGGGGGCCCAACAATGAGCAGTTCTTC	CASSLGGPNNEQFF
TRBV14	TRBJ2-1	.	TRBD2	TGTGCCAGCAGCCAAGATCGGACTAGCGGCTACAATGAGCAGTTCTTC	CASSQDRTSGYNEQFF
TRBV7-9	TRBJ1-5	.	.	TGTGCCAGCAGTAAAGGTGGGAGTCAGCCCCAGCATTTT	CASSKGGSQPQHF
TRBV29-1	TRBJ2-7	.	TRBD1	TGCAGCGTTTTGGTGGACAGGGTCTCCTACGAGCAGTACTTC	CSVLVDRVSYEQYF
TRBV4-3	TRBJ2-3	.	.	TGCGCCAGCAGCCCGGGGCGGGGGCTGGATACGCAGTATTTT	CASSPGRGLDTQYF
TRBV19	TRBJ2-7	.	.	TGTGCCAGTAGTCGTATGACGGGAAATTCCTACGAGCAGTACTTC	CASSRMTGNSYEQYF
TRBV4-1	TRBJ2-1	.	.	TGCGCCAGCAGCCAAGATCGAGGGAGAGGGTACAATGAGCAGTTCTTC	CASSQDRGRGYNEQFF
TRBV11-3	TRBJ2-7	.	.	TGTGCCAGCAGCTTTAGTCCCAAGTACGAGCAGTACTTC	CASSFSPKYEQYF
TRBV18	TRBJ2-7	.	TRBD1	TGTGCCAGCTCACCCCGACAGGGGGTCTACGAGCAGTACTTC	CASSPRQGVYEQYF
TRBV7-9	TRBJ2-7	.	.	TGTGCCAGCAGCTTCCCCAACACCTACGAGCAGTACTTC	CASSFPNTYEQYF
TRBV5-4	TRBJ2-2	.	TRBD2	TGTGCCAGCAGTTCGGGACTAGCTAACACCGGGGAGCTGTTTTTT	CASSSGLANTGELFF
TRBV7-2	TRBJ1-5	.	TRBD1	TGTGCCAGCAGCTTAGCGGGGACAGAGCTTAATCAGCCCCAGCATTTT	CASSLAGTELNQPQHF
TRBV28	TRBJ1-2	once	TRBD1	TGTGCCAGCCATACCCTCTCCCGACAGGGCAAAGCTAACTATGGCTACACCTTC	CASHTLSRQGKANYGYTF
TRBV10-3	TRBJ2-7	.	TRBD1	TGTGCCATCGCGCGGGACAGGCAATACGAGCAGTACTTC	CAIARDRQYEQYF
TRBV9	TRBJ2-3	.	.	TGTGCCAGCAGCGGGACTATCCGCACAGATACGCAGTATTTT	CASSGTIRTDTQYF
TRBV19	TRBJ1-2	.	TRBD1	TGTGCCAGTAGTTCGACAGGGAAGGCTGGCTACACCTTC	CASSSTGKAGYTF
TRBV7-9	TRBJ2-1	.	.	TGTGCCAGCAGCTTAGCGGGGGCATTGAATGAGCAGTTCTTC	CASSLAGALNEQFF
TRBV5-1	TRBJ1-2	.	TRBD1	TGCGCCAGCAGCTCGACCGGGACAGCGATTTATGGCTACACCTTC	CASSSTGTAIYGYTF
TRBV18	TRBJ2-3	.	TRBD2	TGTGCCAGCTCACCTCCGGGACTAGCAGCAGATACGCAGTATTTT	CASSPPGLAADTQYF
TRBV10-3	TRBJ1-6	.	TRBD1	TGTGCCATCAGTGGAGGCTTTGGGACAGACTATTCCCCCCTCCACTTT	CAISGGFGTDYSPLHF
TRBV5-1	TRBJ2-5	.	.	TGCGCCAGCAGCTTGGCCAGGGGAGAGACCCAGTACTTC	CASSLARGETQYF
TRBV6-1	TRBJ1-2	.	TRBD1	TGTGCCAGCAGTCCAACAGGGGGCTATGGCTACACCTTC	CASSPTGGYGYTF
TRBV7-7	TRBJ2-2	.	.	TGTGCCAGCAGTTTAGACAGATACACCGGGGAGCTGTTTTTT	CASSLDRYTGELFF
TRBV4-1	TRBJ2-3	few	TRBD1	TGCGCCAGCAGCCAAGATCCGGACAGGGTGGCAGATACGCAGTATTTT	CASSQDPDRVADTQYF
TRBV5-1	TRBJ2-7	.	TRBD2	TGCGCCAGCCAGCGGGACTCAAATTACGAGCAGTACTTC	CASQRDSNYEQYF
TRBV28	TRBJ1-6	.	TRBD1	TGTGCCAGCAGTTTTTTTGACCTACAGGGGGCGAACTATAATTCACCCCTCCACTTT	CASSFFDLQGANYNSPLHF
TRBV6-5	TRBJ1-2	.	.	TGTGCCAGCCGAACTGGACAAAGTAACTATGGCTACACCTTC	CASRTGQSNYGYTF
TRBV7-9	TRBJ2-1	.	TRBD2	TGTGCCAGCAGCTTACGGACTAGAAGCCCCTACAATGAGCAGTTCTTC	CASSLRTRSPYNEQFF
TRBV4-1	TRBJ1-5	once	.	TGCGCCAGCAGCCAGGAGGCGTACAGGGCGAGTCAGCCCCAGCATTTT	CASSQEAYRASQPQHF
TRBV2	TRBJ2-3	.	TRBD2	TGTGCCAGCAGTGAGGAAAGGGTAGCGGGGGGATCAGATACGCAGTATTTT	CASSEERVAGGSDTQYF
TRBV28	TRBJ2-6	.	TRBD2	TGTGCCAGCATCGGCGGGGGGGCTATCTCTGGGGCCAACGTCCTGACTTTC	CASIGGGAISGANVLTF
TRBV11-3	TRBJ1-1	.	.	TGTGCCAGCAGCTTCCTCCAGATGAACACTGAAGCTTTCTTT	CASSFLQMNTEAFF
TRBV4-3	TRBJ1-2	.	.	TGCGCCAGCAGCCAAACCCTCGGCAGGATCCTCTATGGCTACACCTTC	CASSQTLGRILYGYTF